Below, 12 T cell receptor beta chains from the same sample are listed, as sequenced in a study of graft-versus-host responses after intestinal transplantation. Some clones are missing from TCRdb's copy, which holds only in-frame ones; the method was immunoSEQ multiplex PCR. The table lists 55,000 to 70,000 clones, around 91% of them singletons. This material consisted of PBMCs, taken roughly 120 days after intestinal transplantation. These receptors came from a human patient who received an intestinal transplant, so some T cells may come from the graft donor.

The V gene is TRBV4-1, the J gene TRBJ1-4; 7 nucleotides agree with TRBD1. The germline V gene encodes CDR1 MGHRA and CDR2 YSYEKL. Trimming took 0 bases from V and 3 from J; bases not matched to a gene: 10. CDR3 length equals 18 residues. CDR3 loop: CASSQETGWGKANEKLFF. The CDR3 coding sequence is TGCGCCAGCAGCCAAGAGACAGGGTGGGGGAAGGCTAATGAAAAACTGTTTTTT.

The CDR3 reads CASSLLGGTDTQYF. The CDR3 DNA reads TGTGCCAGCAGTTTACTTGGTGGCACAGATACGCAGTATTTT. J is TRBJ2-3 and V is TRBV28; D not resolved. Trimming left V 2 bases short and J 1 base short, with 7 bases between. The CDR3 totals 14 residues. Germline CDR1 is MDHEN and CDR2 is SYDVKM.

This sequence joins TRBV29-1 and TRBJ1-2; a weak D match, TRBD1 (5 bases). This CDR3 comprises 13 residues. Germline CDR1 and CDR2: SQVTM and ANQGSEA. Trimming took 7 bases from V and 5 from J, leaving 17 bases between them. The DNA of the CDR3 is TGCAGCGCCAAAACAGGCGGGCCTTATGGCTACACCTTC. Encoded protein: CSAKTGGPYGYTF.

The chain has TRBV7-8 and TRBJ2-7, with D possibly matching TRBD2 (6 bases). V was cut by 3 bases and J by 3 bases, with 12 bases left in between. The length of the CDR3 is 14 residues. Germline V gives CDR1 SGHVS, CDR2 FQNEAQ. CDR3 DNA: TGTGCCAGCAGCTTTGGACTAACTTACTACGAGCAGTACTTC. Its protein product is CASSFGLTYYEQYF.

The chain is built from TRBV7-2 and TRBJ2-2; 8 bases line up with TRBD1. This CDR3 region has 14 residues. Germline V CDR1 and CDR2: SGHTA, FQGNSA. J lost 7 bases, V lost 4 bases, and 5 bases had no gene match. The CDR3 region is CASSWRQGFGELFF. For the CDR3, the DNA is TGTGCCAGCAGCTGGAGACAGGGGTTCGGGGAGCTGTTTTTT.

The chain has TRBV7-9 and TRBJ2-7, with D maybe TRBD1 (5 bases). CDR3 length equals 15 residues. Looked up from germline, CDR1 is SEHNR and CDR2 is FQNEAQ (reference sequence). Trimming removed 0 bases from V and 6 bases from J, with 15 bases in between. CDR3 sequence: CASSLAPPGIGEQYF. CDR3 DNA: TGTGCCAGCAGCTTAGCGCCGCCAGGGATCGGCGAGCAGTACTTC.

The chain recombines TRBV4-1 with TRBJ2-5; TRBD1 aligns across 9 bases. The end of the DNA fits TRBJ2-7 better, so the J call may be wrong. This CDR3 comprises 15 residues. The V gene's germline CDR1 is MGHRA and CDR2 YSYEKL. The CDR3 here is CASSQGQGVRNEQYF. DNA of the CDR3: TGCGCCAGCAGCCAAGGACAGGGGGTGAGGAACGAGCAGTACTTC.

The genes are TRBV7-2 and TRBJ2-7; 13 bases agree with TRBD2. V trimming: 5 bases; J trimming: 6 bases; junction bases outside the gene matches: 7. The CDR3 extends over 15 amino acids. Per the germline V gene, CDR1 is SGHTA and CDR2 is FQGNSA. The CDR3 protein is CASSQGLAGVSEQYF. CDR3 nucleotide sequence: TGTGCCAGCAGCCAAGGACTAGCGGGAGTGAGCGAGCAGTACTTC.

The gene calls are TRBV11-2 and TRBJ1-6; D unresolved. The V gene lost 5 bases and the J gene lost 11 bases, with 16 bases spanning the gap. CDR3 size: 14 residues. Germline V lookup: CDR1 SGHAT, CDR2 FQNNGV. CDR3 DNA: TGTGCCAGCAGCCCCGCGGGAGCGTCGACACCCCTCCACTTT. Encoded protein: CASSPAGASTPLHF.

CDR3 bases: TGTGCCAGCAGTGAGTGGCAGGTCGAGCAGTACTTC. Its translation is CASSEWQVEQYF. The J gene is TRBJ2-7, the V gene TRBV2; D call uncertain. V was cut by 3 bases and J by 6 bases, with 9 bases left in between. This CDR3 has 12 residues. Germline loops: CDR1 SNHLY, CDR2 FYNNEI.

The chain links TRBV19 to TRBJ1-1; D call uncertain. The CDR3 contains 14 residues. Per germline, CDR1 LNHDA and CDR2 SQIVND (reference sequence). With 2 bases removed from V and 6 bases from J, the gap between germline ends came to 13 bases. In DNA, the CDR3 is TGTGCCAGTAGTATAATGTTTGTGAGCGCTGAAGCTTTCTTT. Protein: CASSIMFVSAEAFF.

V and J are TRBV4-1 and TRBJ1-3, with D perhaps TRBD1 (5 bases). There are 15 residues in the CDR3. Trimming removed 1 base at V and 4 bases at J, with 11 bases between. The germline gives CDR1 MGHRA, CDR2 YSYEKL. The CDR3 is CASSQVRDRGNTIYF. CDR3 in DNA: TGCGCCAGCAGCCAAGTTAGGGACCGCGGAAACACCATATATTTT.